The rows below give T cell receptor beta chains drawn from one sample of a study of blood T cell repertoires in COVID-19. Assay: immunoSEQ multiplex PCR; the TCRdb copy retains only in-frame clones and omits some. This repertoire shows about 200,000 clones, approximately 85% found once; its top ten account for about 6%. The specimen sequenced was PBMCs or T cells enriched from blood (not recorded which). These TCRs come from a man aged 40-50 years with acute COVID-19. Each CDR3 is given with its conserved first and last residue.

V	J	CDR3
TRBV15	TRBJ2-1	CATSTPPVNEQFF
TRBV3-1/TRBV3-2	TRBJ1-1	CASSLRGGREAFF
TRBV9	TRBJ2-1	CASSVDGISDEQFF
TRBV11-2	TRBJ2-1	CASSLAGESYNEQFF
TRBV24-1	TRBJ2-5	CATSDLGLAGGKTQYF
TRBV28	TRBJ1-2	CASSPTGRGDYGYTF
TRBV4-2	TRBJ2-3	CASSSRVGTDTQYF
TRBV15	TRBJ2-5	CATSRDPSGQETQYF
TRBV9	TRBJ2-7	CASSAGLAVIYEQYF
TRBV2	TRBJ2-5	CASGRLAGVETQYF
TRBV19	TRBJ2-5	CASSPEIGARETQYF
TRBV3-1/TRBV3-2	TRBJ2-5	CASSFTGLGRETQYF
TRBV2	TRBJ1-5	CASSADRNNQPQHF
TRBV5-4	TRBJ1-3	CASSRENGNTIYF
TRBV9	TRBJ2-1	CASSVLTGREQFF
TRBV9	TRBJ2-2	CASSARSSVNTGELFF
TRBV27	TRBJ1-5	CASRPGTYSNQPQHF
TRBV5-6	TRBJ2-1	CASSPDDNTNEQFF
TRBV12-2	TRBJ1-6	CASRLGPGQGASSYNSPLHF
TRBV5-1	TRBJ2-1	CASSVLAGEGEQFF
TRBV28	TRBJ2-7	CASNPGQGLDEQYF
TRBV7-8	TRBJ2-2	CASSLARRPANTGELFF
TRBV24-1	TRBJ1-1	CATRATGNTEAFF
TRBV7-6	TRBJ2-7	CASSLEGDSSSYEQYF
TRBV19	TRBJ2-1	CASTRWAGHNEQFF
TRBV18	TRBJ2-4	CASSLDRQGNIQYF
TRBV10-1	TRBJ1-3	CASSEDRGRNTIYF
TRBV11-3	TRBJ2-7	CASSPGAVAGGEQYF
TRBV11-2	TRBJ2-1	CASSLNGYEQFF
TRBV27	TRBJ2-7	CASSLSRAYEQYF
TRBV5-1	TRBJ1-6	CASSQGQENSPLHF
TRBV19	TRBJ1-5	CASSIVQGNQPQHF
TRBV27	TRBJ2-1	CASRGGVGEQFF
TRBV29-1	TRBJ2-7	CSVWTSGKDNSYEQYF
TRBV24-1	TRBJ1-3	CATSGTGGGSGNTIYF
TRBV5-1	TRBJ2-7	CASSSGQTYEQYF
TRBV28	TRBJ1-2	CASSSSGAGIYGYTF
TRBV6-6	TRBJ2-3	CASSYSQGDTQYF
TRBV28	TRBJ2-5	CASSLSGEETQYF
TRBV6-5	TRBJ1-2	CATGGPNYGYTF
TRBV14	TRBJ1-1	CASGSEGRNTEAFF
TRBV11-2	TRBJ2-1	CASSLGRGATYNEQFF
TRBV18	TRBJ2-1	CASSPPRGNNEQFF
TRBV28	TRBJ1-5	CASTRGQGAWMDQPQHF
TRBV7-9	TRBJ1-2	CASSWRDARNGYTF